These 2 T cell receptor beta chains came from one sample sequenced in a study of blood T cell repertoires in COVID-19 (TCRdb year 2020). Library preparation was by the immunoSEQ multiplex PCR assay. As stored in TCRdb, this immuneACCESS dataset retains in-frame rearrangements with V and J assigned. A fraction of the clones does not appear; measured against another copy, unresolved V genes explain less than half of the discrepancy, and the remainder lacks a known reason. This sample comprises under 150,000 clones, about 87% of them detected only once. The top ten clonotypes cover roughly 28% of the sample. Sequencing was done on a sample of peripheral blood. The receptor set was obtained from a human donor in a cohort sampled during active COVID-19.

The rearrangement joins TRBV6-5 to TRBJ1-5; no reliable D call. Germline CDR1 reads MNHEY; CDR2 reads SVGAGI. This CDR3 has 13 residues. Trimming left V 4 bases short and J 3 bases short, with 7 bases between. Here the CDR3 DNA reads TGTGCCAGCAGTTTAACTTACAATCAGCCCCAGCATTTT. It is translated as CASSLTYNQPQHF.

The gene calls are TRBV4-1 and TRBJ1-1; D gene uncertain. Germline V CDR1 and CDR2: MGHRA, YSYEKL. Trimming took off 0 bases at V and 1 base at J, with 6 bases between the two ends. CDR3 size: 14 residues. The CDR3 DNA reads as TGCGCCAGCAGCCAAGATCTCGGGAACACTGAAGCTTTCTTT. Its protein is CASSQDLGNTEAFF.